The 17 T cell receptor beta chains presented below share a single source sample, sequenced in a study of cytomegalovirus exposure and HLA in healthy donors. The PCR used 60 Vbeta and 13 Jbeta primers. This table comes from immunoSEQ multiplex PCR, and its TCRdb copy is limited to in-frame clones, with some not included. Recorded for this sample: tens of thousands of clones. The sequencing sample was made of PBMCs. The receptor source for this set is a man in his fifties in good health and CMV-seronegative.

The chain uses TRBV6-1 and TRBJ1-2; D unclear. Germline loops: CDR1 MNHNS, CDR2 SASEGT. Between the trimmed V and J ends, which lost 1 base and 8 bases, there was a span of 17 bases. The CDR3 spans 15 residues. The CDR3 nucleotides are TGTGCCAGCAGTGAAGGGATAGCCCAAGTACGGGGCTACACCTTC. It yields the protein CASSEGIAQVRGYTF.

Here the CDR3 reads CASSQTSGGFYNEQFF. CDR3 DNA sequence: TGTGCCAGCAGCCAGACTAGCGGGGGCTTTTACAATGAGCAGTTCTTC. V gene TRBV7-6 combines with J gene TRBJ2-1, with TRBD2 matching 12 bases. Per the germline V gene, CDR1 is SGHVS and CDR2 is FNYEAQ. The V and J ends lost 5 bases and 4 bases, in that order; junction bases with no gene match: 6. CDR3 length equals 16 residues.

J is TRBJ2-7 and V is TRBV7-6; no clear D. The V gene's germline CDR1 is SGHVS and CDR2 FNYEAQ. The CDR3 has 14 amino acids. V was shortened by 5 bases and J by 2 bases, with 13 bases between the two germline ends. CDR3 protein: CASSPEISAYEQYF. The CDR3 nucleotides are TGTGCCAGCAGCCCAGAAATATCCGCCTACGAGCAGTACTTC.

The genes are TRBV5-1 and TRBJ1-4; 11 bases map to TRBD1. This CDR3 spans 15 amino acids. CDR1 is SGHRS, CDR2 YFSETQ, per germline. J was trimmed by 7 bases and V by 0 bases; bases with no gene match: 2. CDR3 residues: CASSLGGTGGEKLFF. For the CDR3, the DNA is TGCGCCAGCAGCTTGGGGGGGACAGGGGGTGAAAAACTGTTTTTT.

The gene calls are TRBV21-1 and TRBJ2-5; no DNA check was done on the table's D call, TRBD1. TRBV21-1 is a documented pseudogene. This CDR3 contains 15 residues. For the CDR3, the DNA is TGTGCCAGCAGCAACACACAGGGCCCCCAAGAGACCCAGTACTTC. This sequence encodes CASSNTQGPQETQYF.

The genes are TRBV19 and TRBJ2-7; 10 nucleotides match TRBD1. The V and J ends lost 5 bases and 3 bases, in that order; junction bases with no gene match: 10. The CDR3 is 16 residues long. Germline assignment: CDR1 LNHDA and CDR2 SQIVND (reference sequence). Written as DNA, the CDR3 is TGTGCCAGTAGTCTCGGCCCGGGACAGGGGATCTACGAGCAGTACTTC. It yields the protein CASSLGPGQGIYEQYF. The full variable domain, rest sourced from reference TRBV19 and TRBJ2-7, is DGGITQSPKYLFRKEGQNVTLSCEQNLNHDAMYWYRQDPGQGLRLIYYSQIVNDFQKGDIAEGYSVSREKKESFPLTVTSAQKNPTAFYLCASSLGPGQGIYEQYFGPGTRLTVT.

V usage is TRBV30 and J usage is TRBJ1-5, with a weak D call TRBD1 (6 bases). From germline, CDR1 is GTSNPN and CDR2 SVGIG (reference sequence). The V end was cut by 5 bases, the J end by 4 bases, with 12 bases between. This CDR3 comprises 13 residues. Written as DNA, the CDR3 is TGTGCCTGGGGCAGGGGAGTGAATCAGCCCCAGCATTTT. It encodes CAWGRGVNQPQHF. Drawing the rest from reference TRBV30 and TRBJ1-5, the complete variable domain is SQTIHQWPATLVQPVGSPLSLECTVEGTSNPNLYWYRQAAGRGLQLLFYSVGIGQISSEVPQNLSASRPQDRQFILSSKKLLLSDSGFYLCAWGRGVNQPQHFGDGTRLSIL.

The chain couples TRBV6-5 to TRBJ1-6, with TRBD1 matching 7 bases. V lost 10 bases and J lost 7; bases outside the gene matches: 13. Germline V gives CDR1 MNHEY, CDR2 SVGAGI. The CDR3 has 15 residues. The chain's CDR3 is CATAPGTALNSPLHF. CDR3 nucleotide sequence: TGTGCCACCGCCCCTGGGACAGCGCTCAATTCACCCCTCCACTTT.

The chain links TRBV28 to TRBJ1-1; 7 bases are shared with TRBD1. The ends lost 5 bases at V and 3 bases at J; junction bases unmatched: 6. CDR3 length: 14 amino acids. From germline, CDR1 is MDHEN and CDR2 SYDVKM. CDR3 bases: TGTGCCAGCAGTGTCACAGGGGAACACACTGAAGCTTTCTTT. Translating gives CASSVTGEHTEAFF.

The chain uses TRBV7-8 and TRBJ2-2; D perhaps matches TRBD1 (7 bases). This CDR3 spans 16 amino acids. V shed 5 bases and J shed 3 bases, with 16 bases lying between them. Looked up from germline, CDR1 is SGHVS and CDR2 is FQNEAQ. Written as DNA, the CDR3 is TGTGCCAGCAGCGAAGGGGGGACAGTCGACACCGGGGAGCTGTTTTTT. Translated, it gives CASSEGGTVDTGELFF. The variable domain in full, with the rest retrieved from reference TRBV7-8 and TRBJ2-2, is GAGVSQSPRYKVAKRGQDVALRCDPISGHVSLFWYQQALGQGPEFLTYFQNEAQLDKSGLPSDRFFAERPEGSVSTLKIQRTQQEDSAVYLCASSEGGTVDTGELFFGEGSRLTVL.

This chain uses TRBV6-4 with TRBJ1-4; D gene ambiguous. Germline CDR1 reads MRHNA; CDR2 reads SNTAGT. This CDR3 spans 14 amino acids. V was pared by 11 bases and J by 1 base, with 14 bases between. DNA of the CDR3: TGTGCCCCAGTGGAGAGGAAAACTAATGAAAAACTGTTTTTT. Its translation is CAPVERKTNEKLFF.

The rearrangement links TRBV9 to TRBJ1-6; perhaps TRBD1 as D (6 bases). The CDR3 spans 15 residues. Germline V lookup: CDR1 SGDLS, CDR2 YYNGEE. V was shortened by 0 bases and J by 5 bases, with 9 bases between the two germline ends. This CDR3 reads CASSVGGGDNSPLHF. The CDR3 DNA reads TGTGCCAGCAGCGTAGGAGGGGGGGATAATTCACCCCTCCACTTT.

The V and J genes are TRBV6-5 and TRBJ1-2; 7 nucleotides align to TRBD1. Germline assignment: CDR1 MNHEY and CDR2 SVGAGI. This CDR3 comprises 16 residues. Trimming removed 4 bases from V and 6 bases from J; junction bases left unmatched: 14. The CDR3 spells CASSFTLTQGDDGYTF. Written as DNA, the CDR3 is TGTGCCAGCAGTTTCACACTTACCCAGGGGGACGATGGCTACACCTTC.

The V call is TRBV2, the J call TRBJ1-2, with 8 bases aligning to TRBD1. Unmatched junction bases numbered 13, after V lost 6 bases and J lost 4 bases. CDR1 and CDR2 (germline): SNHLY, FYNNEI. The CDR3 sequence is 16 residues long. Written as DNA, the CDR3 is TGTGCCAGCAGAGTAAGTGGGACAGGCAACCCCTATGGCTACACCTTC. This translates into CASRVSGTGNPYGYTF.

This sequence joins TRBV7-2 and TRBJ2-3; D gene unclear. Trimming removed 2 bases at V and 3 bases at J, with 3 bases between. Germline assignment: CDR1 SGHTA and CDR2 FQGNSA. The CDR3 is made up of 12 amino acids. CDR3 sequence reads: CASSLPTDTQYF. CDR3 coding DNA: TGTGCCAGCAGCTTACCTACAGATACGCAGTATTTT.

The chain couples TRBV5-1 to TRBJ2-1; 9 bases match TRBD2. J was trimmed by 9 bases and V by 5 bases; bases with no gene match: 9. Per the germline V gene, CDR1 is SGHRS and CDR2 is YFSETQ. CDR3 length equals 14 residues. The CDR3 sequence: CASSLRSGGSEQFF. The CDR3 DNA reads TGCGCCAGCAGTTTGCGTAGCGGGGGCAGTGAGCAGTTCTTC.

V usage is TRBV5-1 and J usage is TRBJ2-1; 10 nucleotides align to TRBD1. The trim removed 4 bases at V and 7 bases at J, leaving 8 bases unmatched. The germline V gene encodes CDR1 SGHRS and CDR2 YFSETQ. This CDR3 contains 15 residues. DNA of the CDR3: TGCGCCAGCAGCCCAAGGACAGGGGGGATTAATGAGCAGTTCTTC. This translates into CASSPRTGGINEQFF. Full variable domain (outside the CDR3, taken from reference TRBV5-1 and TRBJ2-1): KAGVTQTPRYLIKTRGQQVTLSCSPISGHRSVSWYQQTPGQGLQFLFEYFSETQRNKGNFPGRFSGRQFSNSRSEMNVSTLELGDSALYLCASSPRTGGINEQFFGPGTRLTVL.